The 15 T cell receptor beta chains below were found in one sample sequenced in a study of cytomegalovirus exposure and HLA in healthy donors. The PCR ran on 60 Vbeta and 13 Jbeta primers. Generated by immunoSEQ multiplex PCR, the TCRdb table keeps only in-frame clones and is missing some. The sample records about 94,000 clones, around 76% being singletons. The material sequenced was PBMCs. The receptors derive from a man in his forties or fifties in good health and CMV-seropositive.

The table lists this clone with a count of one. This CDR3 is CASSYTGVHEQYF. CDR3 nucleotides: TGTGCCAGCAGTTATACGGGGGTCCACGAGCAGTACTTC. V usage is TRBV6-6 and J usage is TRBJ2-7; D possibly corresponds to TRBD2 (6 bases). CDR3 size: 13 residues. From germline, CDR1 is MNHNY and CDR2 SVGAGI (reference sequence). Trimming shortened V by 3 bases and J by 5 bases, and 11 bases separated the two germline ends.

The rearrangement uses TRBV5-1 and TRBJ2-7; D perhaps matches TRBD1 (5 bases). The V end was cut by 3 bases, the J end by 2 bases, with 15 bases between. The length of the CDR3 is 15 residues. Germline-derived CDR1 and CDR2 are SGHRS and YFSETQ. The CDR3 DNA sequence: TGCGCCAGCAGCTCCAGGGCTCGAGGCCCCTACGAGCAGTACTTC. Protein product: CASSSRARGPYEQYF.

This clone was seen a handful of times. The rearrangement uses TRBV19 and TRBJ2-2; 9 nucleotides agree with TRBD1. There are 13 residues in the CDR3. Germline V gene data show CDR1 as LNHDA and CDR2 as SQIVND (reference sequence). V trimming: 5 bases; J trimming: 6 bases; junction bases outside the gene matches: 1. Here the CDR3 reads CASSRTGAGELFF. The CDR3 nucleotides read TGTGCCAGTAGTCGGACAGGGGCCGGGGAGCTGTTTTTT. Full variable domain (outside the CDR3, taken from reference TRBV19 and TRBJ2-2): DGGITQSPKYLFRKEGQNVTLSCEQNLNHDAMYWYRQDPGQGLRLIYYSQIVNDFQKGDIAEGYSVSREKKESFPLTVTSAQKNPTAFYLCASSRTGAGELFFGEGSRLTVL.

The CDR3, as DNA: TGTGCCAGCAGTACCGGCAATGAGCAGTTCTTC. It is translated as CASSTGNEQFF. The chain couples TRBV6-5 to TRBJ2-1; D is unclear. The CDR3 runs to 11 residues. CDR1 is MNHEY, CDR2 SVGAGI, per germline. Between the trimmed V and J ends, which lost 5 bases and 6 bases, there was a span of 5 bases.

The V and J genes are TRBV15 and TRBJ1-2, with D perhaps TRBD1 (5 bases). Trimming left V 7 bases short and J 6 bases short, with 15 bases between. CDR3 size: 13 residues. Germline-derived CDR1 and CDR2 are LNHNV and YYDKDF (reference sequence). CDR3 in DNA: TGTGCCACCAAGTGGCAAGGGGAAGATGGCTACACCTTC. Translating it yields CATKWQGEDGYTF.

The chain has TRBV11-2 and TRBJ1-2; D is possibly TRBD1 (5 bases). This CDR3 region has 14 residues. Trimming pared 1 base from V and 4 bases from J, leaving 10 bases between. From germline, CDR1 is SGHAT and CDR2 FQNNGV. The CDR3 sequence is CASSLVQGSYGYTF. In nucleotides, the CDR3 is TGTGCCAGCAGCTTAGTTCAGGGTTCCTATGGCTACACCTTC. Complete variable domain (other parts from reference TRBV11-2 and TRBJ1-2): EAGVAQSPRYKIIEKRQSVAFWCNPISGHATLYWYQQILGQGPKLLIQFQNNGVVDDSQLPKDRFSAERLKGVDSTLKIQPAKLEDSAVYLCASSLVQGSYGYTFGSGTRLTVV.

Judged by abundance, this clone is large. The V gene is TRBV29-1, the J gene TRBJ2-3; D might be TRBD2 (5 bases). Trimming pared 5 bases from V and 5 bases from J, leaving 8 bases between. The germline CDR1 and CDR2 sequences are SQVTM and ANQGSEA. The CDR3 covers 11 residues. CDR3 nucleotides: TGCAGCGTTCGAACTAGAGATACGCAGTATTTT. Its protein product is CSVRTRDTQYF.

A few counts support this clone. This sequence joins TRBV19 and TRBJ1-2; no clear D. The germline CDR1 and CDR2 sequences are LNHDA and SQIVND (reference sequence). The CDR3 has 12 amino acids. V lost 6 bases and J 4 bases, leaving 9 bases between the germline ends. The CDR3 loop reads CASRSSRYGYTF. CDR3 DNA: TGTGCCAGTAGATCGAGCCGCTATGGCTACACCTTC.

The rearrangement links TRBV19 to TRBJ2-7; D is ambiguous. The CDR3 loop spans 13 amino acids. The germline V gene has CDR1 LNHDA and CDR2 SQIVND (reference sequence). V lost 6 bases and J lost 4, with 13 bases in between. The DNA of the CDR3 is TGTGCCAGTAGGGATAGACAAACTTACGAGCAGTACTTC. Its protein product is CASRDRQTYEQYF.

Only a few counts were recorded for this clone. The rearrangement joins TRBV5-5 to TRBJ2-2; TRBD1 matches at 9 bases. Looked up from germline, CDR1 is SGHKS and CDR2 is YYEKEE (reference sequence). V trimming: 4 bases; J trimming: 13 bases; junction bases outside the gene matches: 11. This CDR3 contains 14 residues. CDR3 sequence: CASSPLPGQGTLFF. DNA of the CDR3: TGTGCCAGCAGCCCTCTACCGGGACAGGGTACGCTGTTTTTT.

This clone was observed a few times. The chain joins TRBV6-6 to TRBJ2-3; 7 bases are a match to TRBD2. Per germline, CDR1 MNHNY and CDR2 SVGAGI (reference sequence). This CDR3 comprises 16 residues. The V and J ends lost 7 bases and 2 bases, in that order; junction bases with no gene match: 12. This chain's CDR3 is CASTPGKRGNTDTQYF. As DNA, the CDR3 is TGTGCCAGCACCCCAGGGAAGCGGGGAAACACAGATACGCAGTATTTT.

This chain links TRBV6-1 with TRBJ2-1; D might be TRBD2 (7 bases). Per germline, CDR1 MNHNS and CDR2 SASEGT. The CDR3 extends over 17 amino acids. V lost 3 bases and J lost 7, with 22 bases in between. The CDR3 DNA reads as TGTGCCAGCAGTGATGTGACGTGGGGGGGCAATGGGAATGAGCAGTTCTTC. Amino acid sequence: CASSDVTWGGNGNEQFF.

V usage is TRBV10-3 and J usage is TRBJ1-2, with TRBD1 matching over 9 bases. CDR1 and CDR2 from the germline V gene are ENHRY and SYGVKD. This CDR3 region has 13 residues. J lost 6 bases, V lost 9 bases, and 8 bases had no gene match. The CDR3 region is CAITRDRADGYTF. In DNA, the CDR3 is TGTGCCATAACCCGGGACAGGGCCGATGGCTACACCTTC.

The rearrangement uses TRBV4-3 and TRBJ2-1; no clear D. With 0 bases removed from V and 0 bases from J, the gap between germline ends came to 6 bases. Germline CDR1 reads LGHNA; CDR2 reads YSLEER. The CDR3 consists of 15 residues. The CDR3 loop reads CASSQDSNSYNEQFF. CDR3 coding DNA: TGCGCCAGCAGCCAAGATTCTAACTCCTACAATGAGCAGTTCTTC.

The chain recombines TRBV6-5 with TRBJ2-2; D is possibly TRBD2 (7 bases). CDR1 MNHEY and CDR2 SVGAGI come from the germline V gene. The CDR3 is 14 residues long. V lost 11 bases and J 4 bases, leaving 17 bases between the germline ends. CDR3 amino acids: CAARRGGRTGELFF. CDR3 bases: TGTGCCGCCAGGAGGGGGGGACGCACCGGGGAGCTGTTTTTT.